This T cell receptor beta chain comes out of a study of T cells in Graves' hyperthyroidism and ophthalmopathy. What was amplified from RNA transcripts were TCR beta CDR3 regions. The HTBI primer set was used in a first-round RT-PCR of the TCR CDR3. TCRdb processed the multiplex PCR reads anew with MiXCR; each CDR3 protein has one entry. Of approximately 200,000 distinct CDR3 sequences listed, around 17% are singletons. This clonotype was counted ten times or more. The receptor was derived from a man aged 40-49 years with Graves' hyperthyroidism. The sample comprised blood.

Here the CDR3 DNA reads TGTGCCAGTAGCCGGTCACCTGTGGACACTGAAGCTTTCTTT. Protein: CASSRSPVDTEAFF. V gene TRBV19 combines with J gene TRBJ1-1; D ambiguous. V shed 6 bases and J shed 3 bases, with 14 bases lying between them. The CDR3 has 14 residues. Germline V gene lookup returns CDR1 LNHDA and CDR2 SQIVND (reference sequence).